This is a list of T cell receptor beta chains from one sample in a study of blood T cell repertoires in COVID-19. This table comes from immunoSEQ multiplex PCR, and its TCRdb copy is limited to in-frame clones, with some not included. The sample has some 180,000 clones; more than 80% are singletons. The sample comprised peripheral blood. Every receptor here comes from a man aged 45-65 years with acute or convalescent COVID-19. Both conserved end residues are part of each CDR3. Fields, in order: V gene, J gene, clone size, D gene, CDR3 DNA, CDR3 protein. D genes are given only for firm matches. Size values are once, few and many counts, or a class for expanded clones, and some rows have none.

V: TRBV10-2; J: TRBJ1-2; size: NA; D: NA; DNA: TGCGCCAGCAGTGAGTTTCGGGACTTAGGGGGCTACACCTTC; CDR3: CASSEFRDLGGYTF
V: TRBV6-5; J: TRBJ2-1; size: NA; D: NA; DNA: TGTGCCAGCAGCCGTTTTGCCTACAATGAGCAGTTCTTC; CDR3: CASSRFAYNEQFF
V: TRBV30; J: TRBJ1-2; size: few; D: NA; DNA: TGTGCCTGGTTCTCGAGGAGGGGCGTTCACTATGGCTACACCTTC; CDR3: CAWFSRRGVHYGYTF
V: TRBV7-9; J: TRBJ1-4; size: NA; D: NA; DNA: TGTGCCAGCAGCCTAACAGGCGGGGCGCAGACTGAAAAACTGTTTTTT; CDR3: CASSLTGGAQTEKLFF
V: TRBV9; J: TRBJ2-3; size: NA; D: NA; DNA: TGTGCCAGCAGCGCCCATAGCGGAAGCACAGATACGCAGTATTTT; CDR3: CASSAHSGSTDTQYF
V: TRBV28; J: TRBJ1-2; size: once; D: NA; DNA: TGTGCCAGCAGTCGACACTTAATAGACACTAACTATGGCTACACCTTC; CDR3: CASSRHLIDTNYGYTF
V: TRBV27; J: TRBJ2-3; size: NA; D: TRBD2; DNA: TGTGCCAGCAGTTTTGGGCGGGGGGCAACAGATACGCAGTATTTT; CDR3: CASSFGRGATDTQYF
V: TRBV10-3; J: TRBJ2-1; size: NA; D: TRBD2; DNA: TGTGCCATCAGATCCGGGACTAGCGGAGGAGATAGCTACAATGAGCAGTTCTTC; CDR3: CAIRSGTSGGDSYNEQFF
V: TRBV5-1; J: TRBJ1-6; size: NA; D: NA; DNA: TGCGCCAGCAGCGCCTCCGTAGGGAGCGTCTCCTATAATTCACCCCTCCACTTT; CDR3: CASSASVGSVSYNSPLHF
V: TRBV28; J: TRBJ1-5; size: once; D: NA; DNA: TGTGCCAGCAGTTTTTACGTTGGGCCCAATCAGCCCCAGCATTTT; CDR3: CASSFYVGPNQPQHF
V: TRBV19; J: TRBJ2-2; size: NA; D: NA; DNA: TGTGCCAGTAGTATCACCGGGGTTAACACCGGGGAGCTGTTTTTT; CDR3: CASSITGVNTGELFF
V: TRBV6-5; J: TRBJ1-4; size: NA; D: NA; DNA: TGTGCCAGCAGTTACAGAGGGTTGACTAATGAAAAACTGTTTTTT; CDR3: CASSYRGLTNEKLFF
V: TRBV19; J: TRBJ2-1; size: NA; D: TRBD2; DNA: TGTGCCAGTAGTATCGCGGGAGGGCGTAATGAGCAGTTCTTC; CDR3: CASSIAGGRNEQFF
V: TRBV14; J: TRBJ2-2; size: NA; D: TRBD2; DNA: TGTGCCAGCAGCCAGGGACTAGCGGGGACCACCGGGGAGCTGTTTTTT; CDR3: CASSQGLAGTTGELFF
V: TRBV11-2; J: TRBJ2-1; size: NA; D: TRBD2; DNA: TGTGCCAGCAGCCCTTGGCCGACTAGCGGGAGGGCCCCGCAGTTCTTC; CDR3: CASSPWPTSGRAPQFF
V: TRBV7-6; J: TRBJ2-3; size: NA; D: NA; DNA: TGTGCCAGCAGCTTAAGTCCAGGGGGCACAGATACGCAGTATTTT; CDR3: CASSLSPGGTDTQYF
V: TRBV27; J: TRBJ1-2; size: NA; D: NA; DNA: TGTGCCAGCAGTAGTCCAGGGAATTTCTATGGCTACACCTTC; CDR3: CASSSPGNFYGYTF
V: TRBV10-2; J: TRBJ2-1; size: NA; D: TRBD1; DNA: TGCGCCAGCAGTGACCGGACAGGGAGGACCTACAATGAGCAGTTCTTC; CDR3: CASSDRTGRTYNEQFF
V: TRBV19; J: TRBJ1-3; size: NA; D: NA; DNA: TGTGCCAGTACATCGGGTGGCTCTGGAAACACCATATATTTT; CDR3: CASTSGGSGNTIYF
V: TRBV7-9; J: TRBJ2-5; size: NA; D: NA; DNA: TGTGCCAGCAGCTTAGGATCGGGGTCGGAGACCCAGTACTTC; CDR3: CASSLGSGSETQYF